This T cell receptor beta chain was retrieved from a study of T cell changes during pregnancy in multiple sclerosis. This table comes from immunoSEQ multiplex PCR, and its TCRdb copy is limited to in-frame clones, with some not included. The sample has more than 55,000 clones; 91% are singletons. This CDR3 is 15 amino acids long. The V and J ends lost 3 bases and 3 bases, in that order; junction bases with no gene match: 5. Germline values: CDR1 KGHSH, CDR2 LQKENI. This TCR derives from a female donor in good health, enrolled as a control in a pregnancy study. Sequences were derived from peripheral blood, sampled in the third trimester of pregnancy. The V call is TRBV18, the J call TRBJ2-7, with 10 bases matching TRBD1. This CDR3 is CASSPPGQGRYEQYF. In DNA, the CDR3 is TGTGCCAGCTCACCCCCGGGACAGGGGCGCTACGAGCAGTACTTC.